This T cell receptor (beta chain) derives from a study of neoadjuvant anti-PD-1 for oral cavity cancer (dated by TCRdb to the early 2020s). With regard to the full study: Patients mostly received three to four biweekly doses of nivolumab at 3 mg/kg before curative-intent surgical resection. The parent correlative cohort had around 11 patients and a response rate of 25% to 35%. Patients without progression received a fourth nivolumab dose around day 43 and underwent definitive surgical resection on days 50-56. Patients with complete response, partial response or stable disease by RECIST 1.1 were defined as responders, whereas patients with progression were defined as non-responders. The research as a whole found: A higher pretreatment blood Treg/Th17 ratio correlated with both higher pretreatment blood TCRbeta clonality and lower post-treatment tumor TCRbeta clonality. Greater tumor shrinkage correlated with larger post-treatment sizes of preexisting intratumoral clones, which suggests that expansion of preexisting clones contributed to response. The TCR analyses had only a few patients in each response group, and the authors called for validation in larger cohorts.

V is pruned by 6 bases and J by 5 bases, leaving 1 base of the junction without a gene match. The CDR3 runs 15 residues from the cysteine to the phenylalanine. The CDR3 DNA has 45 bases and is translated from base 1. As encoded in the germline V gene, CDR1 is SNHLY while CDR2 is FYNNEI. For survey sequencing, tumor libraries mostly used about 4.6 ug of input genomic DNA, with two replicates for each sample. The immunoSEQ hsTCRbeta kit was used to prepare TCRbeta libraries according to the manufacturer's instructions. Sequencing of the completed libraries took place using an Illumina NovaSeq 6000 S4 flow cell after they had been pooled to around 3.3 nM. Concerning the study's data processing: The immunoSEQ Analyzer was used for raw data preprocessing and quality control. The analysis was restricted to productive rearrangements, with each unique CDR3 amino acid sequence defining a clonotype. Repertoire clonality was estimated as the Gini-Simpson index, which was computed with the R package tcR. Gini indices were compared with Student's t test, and associations with tumor size change were assessed by Pearson correlation. Sourced from immuneACCESS, this table was stored by TCRdb with only in-frame sequences that have V and J called. A share of the clones is absent; for the studies checked, an unresolved V gene accounts for under half, and the remainder has no known explanation. V and J calls and clone size are given by that table; D and trimming were obtained from the DNA. The sample yields nearly 15,000 clones; 35% to 50% were counted once. The ten top clones hold 30% to 45% of the sample.

Reading the label with the study, this specimen's time point is: after neoadjuvant nivolumab, at surgical resection. Patients had been newly diagnosed with stage II-IVA oral cavity squamous cell carcinoma, and no prior systemic or radiation treatment had been given to the patients. The cohort was made up of patients with locally advanced, HPV-negative oral cavity squamous cell carcinoma. The samples were drawn from a longitudinal correlative study tied to a single-arm phase II trial testing neoadjuvant nivolumab in oral cavity squamous cell carcinoma. Subject-matched pre- and post-treatment PBMCs and tumors from three responders and three non-responders were subjected to genomic DNA-based TCRbeta sequencing. Genomic DNA was isolated from tumor tissue using the Maxwell RSC DNA from Tissue kit. This clone was seen only a few times. No cognate antigen has been identified for it. Base qualities were left out, and no much larger clone turns up one base away.

The chain is encoded by TRBV2 joined to TRBJ2-2; the junction holds 15 bases that match TRBD2. The material was tumor tissue, obtained after nivolumab (anti-PD-1) treatment. This sequence was found in a person aged 40 to 85 with oral cavity squamous cell carcinoma. The DNA reads as follows: TGTGCCAGCAGGGGACTAGCGGGGGGAACCGGGGAGCTGTTTTTT. It codes for CASRGLAGGTGELFF.